The 8 T cell receptor beta chains below all came from one sample that was sequenced in a study of radiation and T cells in renal cell carcinoma. The method was immunoSEQ multiplex PCR; TCRdb's version includes in-frame clones alone and lacks a portion of them. The data show about 140,000 clones, roughly 85% seen once. Time point meaning: baseline pretreatment blood. Treatment denoted: 15 Gy SBRT to primary tumor, nephrectomy 4 weeks later. This sample comprised blood, obtained from a patient whose treatment included radiotherapy and nephrectomy. The origin of the receptors is a woman between 50 and 59 years old with renal cell carcinoma.

V and J are TRBV7-2 and TRBJ1-2; perhaps TRBD1 as D (6 bases). This CDR3 spans 14 amino acids. Deletions cut 3 bases from V and 4 bases from J, with 12 bases between. Germline V gene sequence: CDR1 SGHTA, CDR2 FQGNSA. The CDR3: CASSFATGLYGYTF. The CDR3 bases are TGTGCCAGCAGCTTCGCGACAGGACTCTATGGCTACACCTTC. Drawing the rest from reference TRBV7-2 and TRBJ1-2, the complete variable domain is GAGVSQSPSNKVTEKGKDVELRCDPISGHTALYWYRQSLGQGLEFLIYFQGNSAPDKSGLPSDRFSAERTGGSVSTLTIQRTQQEDSAVYLCASSFATGLYGYTFGSGTRLTVV.

The chain has TRBV9 and TRBJ1-1; a possible D gene is TRBD1 (5 bases). V was trimmed by 3 bases and J by 3 bases, leaving 18 bases between them. There are 16 residues in the CDR3. Germline V gene lookup returns CDR1 SGDLS and CDR2 YYNGEE. The CDR3 DNA reads as TGTGCCAGCAGCGCCCGGGACCCCCTATGGGACACTGAAGCTTTCTTT. Translating it yields CASSARDPLWDTEAFF.

The V call is TRBV6-5, the J call TRBJ2-5, with D uncertain. Deletions cut 8 bases from V and 3 bases from J, with 7 bases between. The V gene's germline CDR1 is MNHEY and CDR2 SVGAGI. The CDR3 length is 11 residues. The CDR3 DNA reads TGTGCCAGCTTAGGAGAAGAGACCCAGTACTTC. It encodes CASLGEETQYF.

The DNA for the CDR3 is TGCGCCAGCAGCTTGGCGGTAGCGGATAGCCAAGAGACCCAGTACTTC. Encoded protein: CASSLAVADSQETQYF. The gene calls are TRBV5-1 and TRBJ2-5; TRBD2 is a possible D gene (6 bases). CDR1 is SGHRS, CDR2 YFSETQ, per germline. CDR3 length equals 16 residues. The V end was cut by 0 bases, the J end by 1 base, with 13 bases between.

The chain employs TRBV6-5 and TRBJ2-3, with 7 bases fitting TRBD1. The CDR3 spans 14 residues. CDR1 and CDR2 from the germline V gene are MNHEY and SVGAGI. The V and J ends lost 3 bases and 6 bases, in that order; junction bases with no gene match: 6. Here the CDR3 reads CASSYDRAGDTQYF. The CDR3 coding sequence is TGTGCCAGCAGTTATGACAGGGCAGGTGATACGCAGTATTTT.

The chain recombines TRBV4-1 with TRBJ1-5, with 8 bases that match TRBD1. The CDR3 has 15 amino acids. Trimming at V came to 0 bases and at J to 5 bases, leaving 3 bases not matched to a gene. Per the germline V gene, CDR1 is MGHRA and CDR2 is YSYEKL. The CDR3 DNA sequence: TGCGCCAGCAGCCAAGAAGGACAGGGATATCAGCCCCAGCATTTT. As protein: CASSQEGQGYQPQHF.

V and J are TRBV9 and TRBJ1-2, with D possibly being TRBD1 (5 bases). This CDR3 spans 14 amino acids. Germline V gene lookup returns CDR1 SGDLS and CDR2 YYNGEE. V was clipped by 0 bases and J by 4 bases, with 10 bases between them. Here the CDR3 reads CASSVAGAFYGYTF. Written as DNA, the CDR3 is TGTGCCAGCAGCGTAGCTGGGGCCTTCTATGGCTACACCTTC.

The chain links TRBV6-5 to TRBJ2-5, with 8 bases identical to TRBD2. V was clipped by 5 bases and J by 5 bases; unmatched bases: 4. This CDR3 contains 13 residues. Germline-derived CDR1 and CDR2 are MNHEY and SVGAGI. The CDR3 bases are TGTGCCAGCAGTAAGCGGGAGCGGGAGACCCAGTACTTC. It yields the protein CASSKRERETQYF.